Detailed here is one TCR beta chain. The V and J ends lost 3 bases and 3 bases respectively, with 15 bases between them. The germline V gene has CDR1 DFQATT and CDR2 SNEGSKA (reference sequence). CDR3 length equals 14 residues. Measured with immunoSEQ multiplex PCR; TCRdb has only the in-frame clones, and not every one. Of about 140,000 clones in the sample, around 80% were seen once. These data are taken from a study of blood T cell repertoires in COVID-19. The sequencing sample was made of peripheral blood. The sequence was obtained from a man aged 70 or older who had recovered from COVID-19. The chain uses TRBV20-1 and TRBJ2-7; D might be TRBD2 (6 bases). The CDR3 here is CSASDAGIRYEQYF. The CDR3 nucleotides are TGCAGTGCTAGTGATGCGGGGATCCGCTACGAGCAGTACTTC.